Presented here are 10 T cell receptor beta chains from one specimen sequenced in a study of blood T cell repertoires in COVID-19. Some clones are missing from TCRdb's copy, which holds only in-frame ones; the method was immunoSEQ multiplex PCR. The sample has 300,000 or so clones, 70% to 90% seen once. Sequenced sample: PBMCs or T cells enriched from blood (not recorded which). All receptors come from a woman in her thirties or forties with acute COVID-19.

This clone appeared once. The V and J genes are TRBV7-2 and TRBJ2-5, with TRBD2 matching over 14 bases. V shed 4 bases, J shed 3 bases, and the junction held 4 bases outside the gene matches. There are 16 residues in the CDR3. CDR1 SGHTA and CDR2 FQGNSA come from the germline V gene. CDR3 region: CASSYRLAGGKETQYF. As DNA, the CDR3 is TGTGCCAGCAGCTACAGACTAGCGGGGGGGAAAGAGACCCAGTACTTC. The variable domain in full, completed from reference TRBV7-2 and TRBJ2-5, reads GAGVSQSPSNKVTEKGKDVELRCDPISGHTALYWYRQSLGQGLEFLIYFQGNSAPDKSGLPSDRFSAERTGGSVSTLTIQRTQQEDSAVYLCASSYRLAGGKETQYFGPGTRLLVL.

The chain has TRBV19 and TRBJ2-2; 9 positions match TRBD1. CDR3 length equals 17 residues. Germline V gene lookup returns CDR1 LNHDA and CDR2 SQIVND (reference sequence). V lost 3 bases and J lost 4; bases outside the gene matches: 9. As DNA, the CDR3 is TGTGCCAGTAGTATTTTTGTAGGGACAGGGTCCACCGGGGAGCTGTTTTTT. Its translation: CASSIFVGTGSTGELFF.

This chain uses TRBV27 with TRBJ1-2; the match to TRBD1 covers 8 bases. Germline-derived CDR1 and CDR2 are MNHEY and SMNVEV (reference sequence). The length of the CDR3 is 16 residues. J was trimmed by 2 bases and V by 4 bases; bases with no gene match: 9. The CDR3 DNA reads TGTGCCAGCAGTTCAGCCCTCAGACAGGGGAACTATGGCTACACCTTC. Protein sequence: CASSSALRQGNYGYTF.

The rearrangement uses TRBV5-5 and TRBJ1-2; 10 bases fit TRBD1. Germline V gene data show CDR1 as SGHKS and CDR2 as YYEKEE (reference sequence). With 4 bases clipped from V and 8 bases from J, the junction kept 11 bases outside the gene matches. The CDR3 runs to 15 residues. Here the CDR3 reads CASSPVAGQGYGYTF. The CDR3 nucleotides are TGTGCCAGCAGCCCCGTCGCGGGACAGGGGTACGGCTACACCTTC.

This chain links TRBV3-1 (or the pseudogene TRBV3-2) with TRBJ2-5; a possible D gene is TRBD1 (5 bases). Germline CDR1 LGHDT, CDR2 YNNKEL (reference sequence). Deletions cut 3 bases from V and 3 bases from J, with 14 bases between. This CDR3 spans 15 amino acids. Here the CDR3 reads CASSHREVVKETQYF. Here the CDR3 DNA reads TGTGCCAGCAGCCACAGGGAAGTAGTCAAAGAGACCCAGTACTTC.

The rearrangement links TRBV5-1 to TRBJ1-6; tentative D call: TRBD1 (6 bases). Deletions cut 0 bases from V and 7 bases from J, with 14 bases between. CDR1 and CDR2 (germline): SGHRS, YFSETQ. The CDR3 contains 16 residues. For the CDR3, the DNA is TGCGCCAGCAGCTTGGAGCTCGGGGGGCGGAATTCACCCCTCCACTTT. This sequence encodes CASSLELGGRNSPLHF.

The chain links TRBV11-1 to TRBJ2-7, with 9 bases matching TRBD1. The junction had 5 bases not matched to a gene; V was cut back by 1 base and J by 1 base. This CDR3 is 16 amino acids long. In germline, CDR1 is SGHAT, CDR2 FQDESV (reference sequence). The CDR3 here is CASSLDRGPLSYEQYF. The CDR3 nucleotides are TGTGCCAGCAGCTTAGACAGGGGGCCTTTATCCTACGAGCAGTACTTC.

The V call is TRBV7-9, the J call TRBJ2-7; D gene unclear. CDR1 is SEHNR, CDR2 FQNEAQ, per germline (reference sequence). This CDR3 has 15 amino acids. V lost 3 bases to trimming and J lost 4 bases, with 16 bases between them. The CDR3 is CASSFTDGKSYEQYF. The CDR3 bases are TGTGCCAGCAGCTTCACAGATGGCAAATCATACGAGCAGTACTTC.

V gene TRBV7-3 combines with J gene TRBJ2-5; 7 bases are shared with TRBD2. V was pared by 5 bases and J by 1 base, with 7 bases of the junction left unmatched. The germline gives CDR1 SGHTA, CDR2 FQGTGA. The CDR3 contains 15 residues. The CDR3 DNA reads TGTGCCAGCAGCCTGGGAGGGACTTCCCAAGAGACCCAGTACTTC. Translating it yields CASSLGGTSQETQYF.

V is TRBV6-2 or TRBV6-3 and J is TRBJ2-6; 14 nucleotides align to TRBD2. V lost 6 bases to trimming and J lost 0 bases; unmatched junction nucleotides: 7. Germline loops: CDR1 MNHEY, CDR2 SVGEGT. The CDR3 is 19 amino acids. CDR3 residues: CASSLLGLAGDSGANVLTF. CDR3 DNA: TGTGCCAGCAGCCTCCTGGGACTAGCGGGGGACTCTGGGGCCAACGTCCTGACTTTC.